The T cell receptor (beta chain) under discussion was sequenced for a study of beta chain features in type 1 diabetes. CDR3 length: 15 residues. V was clipped by 5 bases and J by 6 bases; unmatched bases: 8. CDR1 and CDR2 (germline): MNHNS, SASEGT. This clone was counted ten times or more. Its specificity is not known. Expressed TCRB transcripts got sequenced, as all isolated RNA was reverse transcribed. Sequenced by immunoSEQ multiplex PCR; TCRdb stores in-frame clones only, minus some. The repertoire consists of 330,000 or so clones, with around 15% occurring once and the leading ten covering roughly 6.7%. A sort by CD45RO/CCR7/CD25/CD127/CD95/CD27 yielded CD4+ naive, central memory, regulatory and stem cell-like memory cells. The authors obtained over 98% purity in all sorted populations. Findings of the study overall: Compared to healthy donors, patients appeared to have naive, central memory and Treg TCRB repertoires that were more alike. Fewer junction insertions and more nucleotide deletions appeared in type 1 diabetes patients.

The TCR comes from a man aged 25-40 years in good health. The sample taken for sequencing was central memory CD4+ T cells from blood. The chain uses TRBV6-1 and TRBJ2-2; 8 bases line up with TRBD2. The CDR3 sequence is CASSPGRLAPGELFF. The CDR3 DNA reads TGTGCCAGCAGTCCAGGGCGACTAGCGCCCGGGGAGCTGTTTTTT.